This T cell receptor (beta chain) was identified in a study of cytomegalovirus exposure and HLA in healthy donors. Study results and limitations: A list of approximately 160 TCR beta chains associated with cytomegalovirus was given. High sensitivity and specificity were reportedly achieved when the classifier diagnosed cytomegalovirus status.

Details on this clone: Its antigen is unidentified.

TCRdb's table, derived via immunoSEQ multiplex PCR, lists solely in-frame clones and lacks some. The table lists about 130,000 clones, about 90% of them singletons. The CDR3 loop spans 16 amino acids. Germline values: CDR1 MGHRA, CDR2 YSYEKL. J gave up 5 bases and V 3 bases, and 8 bases lay outside the gene matches. Sequencing was carried out using PBMCs. The V and J genes are TRBV4-1 and TRBJ2-3, with 10 bases identical to TRBD1. The sequence was obtained from a woman aged 30 to 39 in good health and CMV-seropositive. The CDR3 protein is CASSQGDRGLQDTQYF. CDR3 coding DNA: TGCGCCAGCAGCCAGGGGGACAGGGGTTTGCAAGATACGCAGTATTTT.